This T cell receptor (beta chain) was profiled in a study of blood T cells in healthy people across ages. The CDR3 spans 14 residues. This clonotype has a count of ten or more. A junction end diverges from the germline sequence, so it may reflect a read error. A second PCR of roughly 7 to 11 cycles used a sample-barcoded 5' primer and a J-beta primer mix. TCRdb used MiXCR to reprocess the 5' RACE reads, holding one entry per CDR3 protein. Of approximately 400,000 distinct CDR3 sequences in the sample, approximately 52% are singletons; the top ten hold 45% to 65%. This TCR derives from a man between 60 and 75 years old in good health. This rearrangement joins TRBV12-3 or TRBV12-4 to TRBJ1-4; TRBD1 matches at 9 bases. Sequenced sample: blood. The DNA for the CDR3 is TGCGCCAGCAGCCTGGGACAGGGTGGTGAAAAACTGTTTTTT. This codes for CASSLGQGGEKLFF.